A selection of T cell receptor beta chains follows, all from one sample in a study of identical twins. MiXCR was run by TCRdb on the 5' RACE reads, yielding one entry per CDR3 protein. Of 700,000 to 950,000 distinct CDR3 sequences in the sample, roughly an eighth were seen once. These records were also assigned to another study, of yellow fever vaccine responses in identical twins.

The specimen sequenced was PBMCs. Receptor source: a woman aged 18-30 years in good health. The CDR3 runs from the conserved cysteine through the conserved F or W. A clone size is listed for some rows: how often the clone was seen (once, few, many), or a class if it is expanded.

J,length,size,V,CDR3
TRBJ1-2,15,few,TRBV9,CASSVAAMVISGYTF
TRBJ2-1,13,few,TRBV11-3,CASSLARNNEQFF
TRBJ2-2,16,few,TRBV5-1,CASRMSGGAYTGELFF
TRBJ1-2,13,few,TRBV29-1,CSVGTGALRGYTF
TRBJ2-1,16,-,TRBV5-5,CASSRLGLAGYNEQFF
TRBJ2-5,14,-,TRBV5-1,CASSSSDGGETQYF
TRBJ1-1,13,-,TRBV29-1,CSVEGRLDTEAFF
TRBJ1-5,15,-,TRBV7-8,CASSFSRQTNQPQHF
TRBJ2-5,12,many,TRBV28,CASSSGVETQYF
TRBJ1-2,13,-,TRBV6-1,CASSEGPIGGYTF
TRBJ2-5,14,-,TRBV7-8,CASSTDGGEETQYF
TRBJ2-5,17,-,TRBV20-1,CSARDPPGQGVGETQYF
TRBJ1-1,13,few,TRBV12-3/TRBV12-4,CASSRTQHTEAFF
TRBJ2-3,14,-,TRBV10-3,CAIRKGTVRATQYF
TRBJ1-6,15,many,TRBV20-1,CSASFRSSYNSPLHF
TRBJ2-1,14,-,TRBV20-1,CSARDVSGLGEQFF
TRBJ1-1,14,many,TRBV5-5,CASSLADRNTEAFF
TRBJ1-5,12,-,TRBV19,CASGGQDQPQHF
TRBJ2-1,14,-,TRBV28,CASRGLNPNNEQFF
TRBJ2-1,12,few,TRBV11-3,CASSFKVNEQFF
TRBJ2-5,17,many,TRBV7-9,CASSLSEVRRSQETQYF
TRBJ2-1,16,-,TRBV2,CASSKDRGVGYNEQFF
TRBJ2-2,16,-,TRBV15,CATSRVLGRGVGELFF
TRBJ2-1,14,-,TRBV29-1,CSVVGLDRYNEQFF
TRBJ1-5,12,many,TRBV5-1,CASSLDGQPQHF
TRBJ1-3,14,-,TRBV28,CASSLPGRFDTIYF
TRBJ2-2,15,few,TRBV15,CATSNLTGNTGELFF
TRBJ1-6,14,-,TRBV6-1,CASGKVEEGSPLHF
TRBJ2-7,15,-,TRBV5-1,CASSWTGVGSYEQYF
TRBJ1-5,14,many,TRBV12-3/TRBV12-4,CASSLGTGNQPQHF
TRBJ2-7,14,few,TRBV5-1,CASSPTSATYEQYF
TRBJ1-1,14,many,TRBV12-3/TRBV12-4,CASSFVGGTAEAFF
TRBJ1-5,14,few,TRBV6-1,CASSGQVNNQPQHF